Listed here are 30 T cell receptor beta chains from one sample, sequenced in a study of blood T cell repertoires in COVID-19 (TCRdb year 2020). The receptor library was made with the immunoSEQ multiplex PCR assay. TCRdb took over this immuneACCESS table, retaining in-frame rearrangements with V and J assigned. Such tables are incomplete; in checked studies, under half of the missing clones stem from an unresolved V gene, and the remainder is unexplained. For this sample there are approximately 300,000 clones; over 75% appear just once. The top ten clonotypes cover less than 4.5% of the sample. Material: PBMCs or T cells enriched from blood (not recorded which). The receptors were gathered from a man aged 30 to 45 who had recovered from COVID-19.

The V call is TRBV7-6, the J call TRBJ2-3; no firm D call. Trimming took off 5 bases at V and 4 bases at J, with 13 bases between the two ends. Germline CDR1 and CDR2: SGHVS and FNYEAQ. The CDR3 is 14 amino acids. DNA for the CDR3: TGTGCCAGCAGCAGAAGCGCAATCCCAGATACGCAGTATTTT. It translates to CASSRSAIPDTQYF.

The V call is TRBV5-1, the J call TRBJ2-2; TRBD1 might be the D (7 bases). The V gene lost 4 bases and the J gene lost 0 bases, with 10 bases spanning the gap. The germline V gene has CDR1 SGHRS and CDR2 YFSETQ. The CDR3 length is 15 residues. Written as DNA, the CDR3 is TGCGCCAGCAGCCGCGGGACAGCGAACACCGGGGAGCTGTTTTTT. Residues: CASSRGTANTGELFF.

This sequence joins TRBV30 and TRBJ2-6, with 7 bases identical to TRBD1. V was clipped by 4 bases and J by 4 bases; unmatched bases: 4. The CDR3 runs 14 residues. CDR1 is GTSNPN, CDR2 SVGIG, per germline (reference sequence). The DNA for the CDR3 is TGTGCCTGGAAAGGGGGCGACGGGGCCAACGTCCTGACTTTC. Translating gives CAWKGGDGANVLTF.

The chain couples TRBV11-3 to TRBJ2-7, with 7 positions matching TRBD2. The CDR3 totals 12 residues. V was pared by 5 bases and J by 3 bases, with 1 base of the junction left unmatched. Germline CDR1 SGHNT, CDR2 YENEEA. CDR3 in amino acids: CASSTGGYEQYF. CDR3 nucleotide sequence: TGTGCCAGCAGCACGGGGGGCTACGAGCAGTACTTC.

This clone was observed a handful of times. This specimen includes other DNA sequences encoding the same CDR3. The rearrangement uses TRBV7-9 and TRBJ1-2; D gene ambiguous. The length of the CDR3 is 15 residues. V lost 1 base and J lost 1, with 10 bases in between. From germline, CDR1 is SEHNR and CDR2 FQNEAQ (reference sequence). Here the CDR3 DNA reads TGTGCCAGCAGCTTAGGGCAGAACGATAACTATGGCTACACCTTC. This codes for CASSLGQNDNYGYTF.

The rearrangement joins TRBV2 to TRBJ1-5; TRBD1 matches at 8 bases. The V gene end was trimmed by 5 bases and the J gene end by 4 bases; junction bases not matched to a gene: 4. Germline assignment: CDR1 SNHLY and CDR2 FYNNEI. This CDR3 is built from 14 residues. The CDR3 loop is CASSPRTGNQPQHF. The CDR3 nucleotides are TGTGCCAGCAGTCCCCGGACAGGGAATCAGCCCCAGCATTTT. The full variable domain, rest sourced from reference TRBV2 and TRBJ1-5, is EPEVTQTPSHQVTQMGQEVILRCVPISNHLYFYWYRQILGQKVEFLVSFYNNEISEKSEIFDDQFSVERPDGSNFTLKIRSTKLEDSAMYFCASSPRTGNQPQHFGDGTRLSIL.

This sequence joins TRBV27 and TRBJ1-5; D is perhaps TRBD1 (6 bases). The CDR3 is 14 amino acids. Trimming cost V 6 bases and J 2 bases, with 11 bases left between them. Germline V gene data show CDR1 as MNHEY and CDR2 as SMNVEV (reference sequence). The CDR3 DNA reads as TGTGCCAGCAGCGCTCCAGGGGGCAATCAGCCCCAGCATTTT. Translating gives CASSAPGGNQPQHF.

The V and J genes are TRBV29-1 and TRBJ2-5, with 7 bases that match TRBD1. The germline V gene has CDR1 SQVTM and CDR2 ANQGSEA. The CDR3 is 15 residues long. The J segment lost 1 base and the V segment lost 2 bases, leaving 7 bases of the junction unmatched. The CDR3 loop is CSVERRQGLQETQYF. The CDR3 nucleotides are TGCAGCGTTGAAAGACGACAGGGCCTCCAAGAGACCCAGTACTTC.

This clone was seen a handful of times. CDR3 loop: CASKEGPTDFGELFF. For the CDR3, the DNA is TGTGCCTCAAAGGAGGGACCAACGGATTTCGGGGAGCTGTTTTTT. V gene TRBV30 combines with J gene TRBJ2-2; D may be TRBD2 (6 bases). Per the germline V gene, CDR1 is GTSNPN and CDR2 is SVGIG (reference sequence). The germline V and J ends were trimmed by 7 bases and 7 bases, with 22 bases remaining between them. The CDR3 covers 15 residues. Combining the CDR3 with reference TRBV30 and TRBJ2-2 gives the whole variable domain SQTIHQWPATLVQPVGSPLSLECTVEGTSNPNLYWYRQAAGRGLQLLFYSVGIGQISSEVPQNLSASRPQDRQFILSSKKLLLSDSGFYLCASKEGPTDFGELFFGEGSRLTVL.

The V gene is TRBV20-1, the J gene TRBJ2-3; TRBD2 agrees at 10 bases. The J segment lost 1 base and the V segment lost 3 bases, leaving 10 bases of the junction unmatched. This CDR3 region has 17 residues. CDR1 is DFQATT and CDR2 is SNEGSKA in the germline V gene (reference sequence). The CDR3 is CSASRPSGSRGTDTQYF. The CDR3 DNA reads TGCAGTGCTAGTCGGCCTAGCGGGAGTAGGGGCACAGATACGCAGTATTTT.

This clone was counted a few times. The chain has TRBV5-8 and TRBJ1-2; 7 bases agree with TRBD1. Germline V gene sequence: CDR1 SGHTS, CDR2 YDEGEE. This CDR3 contains 14 residues. Trimming took 2 bases from V and 4 from J; bases not matched to a gene: 5. The CDR3 sequence: CASSFDRDSYGYTF. The CDR3 DNA reads as TGTGCCAGCAGCTTCGACCGGGACAGCTATGGCTACACCTTC.

The chain recombines TRBV6-6 with TRBJ1-1; D perhaps matches TRBD1 (6 bases). V was pared by 7 bases and J by 3 bases, with 21 bases between. The CDR3 extends over 16 amino acids. Germline V gene data show CDR1 as MNHNY and CDR2 as SVGAGI (reference sequence). The CDR3 loop reads CASTPMARGEYTEAFF. CDR3 sequence (DNA): TGTGCCAGCACCCCGATGGCCAGGGGTGAATACACTGAAGCTTTCTTT.

The V and J genes are TRBV14 and TRBJ2-7; D may be TRBD1 (5 bases). The CDR3 extends over 14 amino acids. V was shortened by 1 base and J by 2 bases, with 9 bases between the two germline ends. Germline values: CDR1 SGHDN, CDR2 FVKESK. As DNA, the CDR3 is TGTGCCAGCAGCCAAGTAAGGGGAACCTACGAGCAGTACTTC. The encoded protein is CASSQVRGTYEQYF.

The J gene is TRBJ2-4, the V gene TRBV29-1; 7 bases fit TRBD1. The trim removed 4 bases at V and 5 bases at J, leaving 5 bases unmatched. Germline V gene sequence: CDR1 SQVTM, CDR2 ANQGSEA. The CDR3 length is 13 residues. CDR3 protein: CSVAKGTENIQYF. In DNA form, the CDR3 reads TGCAGCGTTGCGAAGGGGACAGAAAACATTCAGTACTTC.

The chain joins TRBV29-1 to TRBJ2-3; possible D gene TRBD1, 6 bases. Germline V lookup: CDR1 SQVTM, CDR2 ANQGSEA. The V end lost 5 bases, the J end lost 3 bases, and 12 bases lay between the germline ends. The CDR3 runs 13 residues. CDR3 DNA: TGCAGCGTTCCAGAACAGGGAACAGATACGCAGTATTTT. As protein: CSVPEQGTDTQYF.

This clone was detected only a few times. The CDR3 reads CASSRDRGDYGYTF. The CDR3 bases are TGTGCCAGCAGTCGCGACAGGGGGGACTATGGCTACACCTTC. This chain joins TRBV6-4 and TRBJ1-2; 9 bases are shared with TRBD1. V lost 5 bases and J lost 3; bases outside the gene matches: 4. Germline-derived CDR1 and CDR2 are MRHNA and SNTAGT. This CDR3 is 14 amino acids long.

This clone was seen only a few times. This chain links TRBV27 with TRBJ1-1; 11 bases match TRBD1. The germline gives CDR1 MNHEY, CDR2 SMNVEV (reference sequence). Trimming took 4 bases from V and 4 from J; bases not matched to a gene: 8. This CDR3 contains 16 residues. The CDR3 spells CASSSWTGGVGTEAFF. DNA for the CDR3: TGTGCCAGCAGTTCTTGGACAGGGGGCGTGGGCACTGAAGCTTTCTTT.

This clone occurred once. This chain joins TRBV5-4 and TRBJ2-3; TRBD1 matches at 11 bases. CDR3 length: 14 amino acids. J was trimmed by 7 bases and V by 7 bases; bases with no gene match: 8. Germline CDR1 is SGHNT and CDR2 is YYREEE (reference sequence). CDR3 residues: CASRPGQGEYTQYF. CDR3 DNA: TGTGCCAGCCGGCCGGGACAGGGGGAGTATACGCAGTATTTT.

The chain carries TRBV7-9 and TRBJ1-1, with 7 positions matching TRBD1. The CDR3 runs 17 residues. The V segment lost 4 bases and the J segment 0 bases; nucleotides outside the gene matches: 11. The germline CDR1 and CDR2 sequences are SEHNR and FQNEAQ (reference sequence). DNA of the CDR3: TGTGCCAGCAGCTCGGGGAGCTGGGGACAGTTGAACACTGAAGCTTTCTTT. Protein sequence: CASSSGSWGQLNTEAFF.

The chain links TRBV7-6 to TRBJ2-1; a possible D gene is TRBD1 (5 bases). CDR3 length equals 13 residues. CDR1 and CDR2 (germline): SGHVS, FNYEAQ. V lost 6 bases and J 7 bases, leaving 13 bases between the germline ends. CDR3 in DNA: TGTGCCAGCAGACCAAGGGGTTGGAATGAGCAGTTCTTC. Protein: CASRPRGWNEQFF.

This chain joins TRBV2 and TRBJ1-2; 8 nucleotides match TRBD1. CDR1 is SNHLY, CDR2 FYNNEI, per germline. The trim removed 8 bases at V and 4 bases at J, leaving 9 bases unmatched. This CDR3 spans 14 amino acids. In DNA form, the CDR3 reads TGTGCCAGCGCACCGGACAGGGCGGGCTATGGCTACACCTTC. Translation: CASAPDRAGYGYTF. Looking up the rest from reference TRBV2 and TRBJ1-2 gives the full variable domain: EPEVTQTPSHQVTQMGQEVILRCVPISNHLYFYWYRQILGQKVEFLVSFYNNEISEKSEIFDDQFSVERPDGSNFTLKIRSTKLEDSAMYFCASAPDRAGYGYTFGSGTRLTVV.

This clone was recorded only once. The genes are TRBV28 and TRBJ2-7; weak D call: TRBD1 (6 bases). Germline V gene data show CDR1 as MDHEN and CDR2 as SYDVKM. This CDR3 is 12 amino acids long. Trimming removed 6 bases from V and 4 bases from J, with 10 bases in between. For the CDR3, the DNA is TGTGCCAGCAGAACAGGGCCGTACGAGCAGTACTTC. Translated: CASRTGPYEQYF.

On this clone itself: One end of the junction varies from germline; a read error may be responsible. This chain uses TRBV7-7 with TRBJ2-1; weak D call: TRBD2 (5 bases). The CDR3 has 18 amino acids. Looked up from germline, CDR1 is SSHAT and CDR2 is FNYEAQ (reference sequence). CDR3 in amino acids: CASSLGGGAALTYNEQFF. In DNA form, the CDR3 reads TGTGCTAGCAGCTTAGGTGGAGGAGCGGCCCTTACCTACAATGAGCAGTTCTTC.

The chain is built from TRBV6-1 and TRBJ1-3, with D unresolved. CDR3 size: 13 residues. Germline assignment: CDR1 MNHNS and CDR2 SASEGT. Trimming removed 2 bases at V and 4 bases at J, with 6 bases between. The CDR3 nucleotides are TGTGCCAGCAGTGAATTAGTAGGAAACACCATATATTTT. Protein product: CASSELVGNTIYF.

This sequence joins TRBV5-5 and TRBJ1-6; D is unresolved. This CDR3 contains 12 residues. Trimming took 5 bases from V and 8 from J, leaving 8 bases between them. Germline CDR1 is SGHKS and CDR2 is YYEKEE (reference sequence). CDR3 coding DNA: TGTGCCAGCAGGTTACCGGATTCACCCCTCCACTTT. Amino acid sequence: CASRLPDSPLHF. Filled out from reference TRBV5-5 and TRBJ1-6, the complete variable domain reads DAGVTQSPTHLIKTRGQQVTLRCSPISGHKSVSWYQQVLGQGPQFIFQYYEKEERGRGNFPDRFSARQFPNYSSELNVNALLLGDSALYLCASRLPDSPLHFGNGTRLTVT.

This chain connects TRBV11-3 to TRBJ1-1; no firm D call. The CDR3 runs to 15 residues. Trimming removed 3 bases from V and 0 bases from J, with 11 bases in between. The V gene's germline CDR1 is SGHNT and CDR2 YENEEA. CDR3: CASSFGRVMNTEAFF. DNA for the CDR3: TGTGCCAGCAGCTTCGGTCGAGTCATGAACACTGAAGCTTTCTTT.

The chain links TRBV3-1 (or the pseudogene TRBV3-2) to TRBJ1-1; TRBD1 might be the D (6 bases). The CDR3 is 13 residues long. Germline CDR1 reads LGHDT; CDR2 reads YNNKEL (reference sequence). The V and J ends lost 7 bases and 7 bases respectively, with 16 bases between them. As DNA, the CDR3 is TGTGCCAGCAATTTCCAGGGGAAGGATGAAGCTTTCTTT. It specifies CASNFQGKDEAFF.

The gene calls are TRBV25-1 and TRBJ1-4; D not certain. The CDR3 totals 16 residues. Germline lookup yields CDR1 MGHDK and CDR2 SYGVNS. Trimming cost V 5 bases and J 0 bases, with 13 bases left between them. The CDR3 protein is CASSWSLLATNEKLFF. CDR3 nucleotides: TGTGCCAGCAGTTGGTCATTATTAGCAACTAATGAAAAACTGTTTTTT.

This clone was detected once. The chain employs TRBV19 and TRBJ2-7; D remains ambiguous. Germline CDR1 is LNHDA and CDR2 is SQIVND (reference sequence). Between the trimmed V and J ends, which lost 7 bases and 4 bases, there was a span of 26 bases. The CDR3 has 17 residues. The CDR3 sequence: CASNNPSVGIWPYEQYF. CDR3 DNA sequence: TGTGCCAGTAACAACCCCTCCGTTGGCATTTGGCCATACGAGCAGTACTTC. Full variable domain (missing parts from reference TRBV19 and TRBJ2-7): DGGITQSPKYLFRKEGQNVTLSCEQNLNHDAMYWYRQDPGQGLRLIYYSQIVNDFQKGDIAEGYSVSREKKESFPLTVTSAQKNPTAFYLCASNNPSVGIWPYEQYFGPGTRLTVT.

This sequence joins TRBV9 and TRBJ2-7; possible D gene TRBD1, 6 bases. V lost 3 bases and J 6 bases, leaving 10 bases between the germline ends. The CDR3 has 12 amino acids. Germline V lookup: CDR1 SGDLS, CDR2 YYNGEE. The CDR3 DNA reads TGTGCCAGCAGCGGCCAGGGGTTCGAGCAGTACTTC. Translated: CASSGQGFEQYF. Full variable domain (outside the CDR3, taken from reference TRBV9 and TRBJ2-7): DSGVTQTPKHLITATGQRVTLRCSPRSGDLSVYWYQQSLDQGLQFLIQYYNGEERAKGNILERFSAQQFPDLHSELNLSSLELGDSALYFCASSGQGFEQYFGPGTRLTVT.